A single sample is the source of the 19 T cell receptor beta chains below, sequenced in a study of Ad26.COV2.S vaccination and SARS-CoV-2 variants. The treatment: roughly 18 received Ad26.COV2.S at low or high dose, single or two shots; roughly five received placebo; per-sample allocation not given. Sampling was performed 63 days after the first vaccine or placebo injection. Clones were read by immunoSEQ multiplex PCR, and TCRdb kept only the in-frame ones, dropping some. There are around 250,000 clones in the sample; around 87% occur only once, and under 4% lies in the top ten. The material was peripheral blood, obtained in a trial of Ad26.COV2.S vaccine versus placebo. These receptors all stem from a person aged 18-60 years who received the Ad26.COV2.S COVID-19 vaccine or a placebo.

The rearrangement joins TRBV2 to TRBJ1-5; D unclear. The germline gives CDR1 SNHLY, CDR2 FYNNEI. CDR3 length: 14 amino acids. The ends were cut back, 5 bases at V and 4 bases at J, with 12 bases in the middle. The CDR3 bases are TGTGCCAGCAGTCGTGACACCATAAATCAGCCCCAGCATTTT. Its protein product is CASSRDTINQPQHF.

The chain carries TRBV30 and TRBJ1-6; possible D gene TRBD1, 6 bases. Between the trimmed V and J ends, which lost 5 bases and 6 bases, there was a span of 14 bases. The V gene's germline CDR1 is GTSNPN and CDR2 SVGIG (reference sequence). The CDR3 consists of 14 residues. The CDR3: CAWATGHLNSPLHF. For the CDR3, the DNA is TGTGCCTGGGCGACGGGACACCTTAATTCACCCCTCCACTTT. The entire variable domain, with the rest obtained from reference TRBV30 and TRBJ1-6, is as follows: SQTIHQWPATLVQPVGSPLSLECTVEGTSNPNLYWYRQAAGRGLQLLFYSVGIGQISSEVPQNLSASRPQDRQFILSSKKLLLSDSGFYLCAWATGHLNSPLHFGNGTRLTVT.

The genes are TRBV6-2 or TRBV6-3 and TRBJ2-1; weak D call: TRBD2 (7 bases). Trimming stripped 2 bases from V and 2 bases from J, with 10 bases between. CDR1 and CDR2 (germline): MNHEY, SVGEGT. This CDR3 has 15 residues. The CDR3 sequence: CASSYPGGAYNEQFF. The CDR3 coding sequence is TGTGCCAGCAGTTACCCGGGGGGCGCCTACAATGAGCAGTTCTTC.

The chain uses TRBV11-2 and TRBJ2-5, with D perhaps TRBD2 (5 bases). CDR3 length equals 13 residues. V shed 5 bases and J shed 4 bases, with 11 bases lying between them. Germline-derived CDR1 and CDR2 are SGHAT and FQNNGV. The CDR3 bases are TGTGCCAGCAGCCCGAGGACTGGAGAGACCCAGTACTTC. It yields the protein CASSPRTGETQYF.

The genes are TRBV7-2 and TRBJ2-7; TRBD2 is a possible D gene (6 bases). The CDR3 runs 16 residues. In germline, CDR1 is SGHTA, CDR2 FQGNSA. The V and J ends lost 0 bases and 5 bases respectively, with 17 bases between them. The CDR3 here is CASSLARQGGFNEQYF. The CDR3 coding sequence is TGTGCCAGCAGCTTAGCACGTCAGGGAGGATTTAACGAGCAGTACTTC.

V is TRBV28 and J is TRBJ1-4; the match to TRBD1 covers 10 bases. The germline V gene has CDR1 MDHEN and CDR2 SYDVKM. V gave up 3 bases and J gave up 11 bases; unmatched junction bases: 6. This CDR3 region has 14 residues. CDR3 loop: CASSFPGTGDKLFF. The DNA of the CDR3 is TGTGCCAGCAGTTTCCCCGGGACAGGGGACAAACTGTTTTTT.

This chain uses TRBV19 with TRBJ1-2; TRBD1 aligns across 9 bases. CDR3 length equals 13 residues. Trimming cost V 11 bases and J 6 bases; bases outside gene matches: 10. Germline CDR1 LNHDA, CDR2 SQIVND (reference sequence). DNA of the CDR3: TGTGCCGTACGGGCAACAGGGGGCAATGGCTACACCTTC. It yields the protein CAVRATGGNGYTF.

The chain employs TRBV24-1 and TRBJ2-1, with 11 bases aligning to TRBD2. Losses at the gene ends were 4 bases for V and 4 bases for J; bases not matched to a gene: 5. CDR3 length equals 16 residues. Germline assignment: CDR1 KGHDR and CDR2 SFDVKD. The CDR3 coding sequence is TGTGCCACCAGTGAGGCCGGGACTAGCGGATACAATGAGCAGTTCTTC. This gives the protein CATSEAGTSGYNEQFF.

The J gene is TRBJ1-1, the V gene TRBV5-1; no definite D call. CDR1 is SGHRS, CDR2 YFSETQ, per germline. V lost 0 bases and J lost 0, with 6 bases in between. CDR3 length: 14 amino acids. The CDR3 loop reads CASSLEWVNTEAFF. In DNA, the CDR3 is TGCGCCAGCAGCTTGGAGTGGGTGAACACTGAAGCTTTCTTT.

CDR3 loop: CASSLAAPGHTNYGYTF. Here the CDR3 DNA reads TGTGCCAGCAGCTTGGCGGCCCCGGGACATACTAACTATGGCTACACCTTC. V usage is TRBV5-5 and J usage is TRBJ1-2; D possibly corresponds to TRBD1 (6 bases). Germline CDR1 and CDR2: SGHKS and YYEKEE (reference sequence). The CDR3 has 17 residues. Trimming left V 0 bases short and J 0 bases short, with 15 bases between.

The CDR3: CASSLGTDSYNEQFF. The DNA of the CDR3 is TGCGCCAGCAGCTTAGGGACGGACTCCTACAATGAGCAGTTCTTC. The V gene is TRBV5-1, the J gene TRBJ2-1; TRBD1 or TRBD2 may be the D gene (5 bases each). CDR3 length: 15 amino acids. Trimming removed 2 bases from V and 0 bases from J, with 9 bases in between. CDR1 is SGHRS and CDR2 is YFSETQ in the germline V gene.

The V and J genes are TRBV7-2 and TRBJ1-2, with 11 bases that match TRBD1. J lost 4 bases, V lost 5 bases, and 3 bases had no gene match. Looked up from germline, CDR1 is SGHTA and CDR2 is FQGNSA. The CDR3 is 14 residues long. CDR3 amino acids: CASSPGTGGYGYTF. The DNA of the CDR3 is TGTGCCAGCAGCCCCGGGACAGGGGGCTATGGCTACACCTTC.

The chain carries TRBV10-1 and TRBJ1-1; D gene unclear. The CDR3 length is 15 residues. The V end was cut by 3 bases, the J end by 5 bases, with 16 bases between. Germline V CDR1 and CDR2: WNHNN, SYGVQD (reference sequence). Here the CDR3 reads CASSDFGYQVTEAFF. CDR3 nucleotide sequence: TGCGCCAGCAGTGATTTTGGTTATCAGGTTACTGAAGCTTTCTTT.

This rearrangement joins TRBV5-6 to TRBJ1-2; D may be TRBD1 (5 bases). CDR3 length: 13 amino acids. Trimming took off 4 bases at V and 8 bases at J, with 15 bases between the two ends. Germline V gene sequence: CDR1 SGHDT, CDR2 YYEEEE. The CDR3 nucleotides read TGTGCCAGCAGCCTCAGGGTCTTTAGGGGCTACACCTTC. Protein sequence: CASSLRVFRGYTF.

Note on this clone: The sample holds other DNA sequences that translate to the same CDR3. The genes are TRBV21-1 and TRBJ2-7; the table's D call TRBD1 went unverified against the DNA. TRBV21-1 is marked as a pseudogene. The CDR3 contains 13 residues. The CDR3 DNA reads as TGTGCCAGCGGGACAGGGGTTCCCTACGAGCAGTACTTC. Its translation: CASGTGVPYEQYF.

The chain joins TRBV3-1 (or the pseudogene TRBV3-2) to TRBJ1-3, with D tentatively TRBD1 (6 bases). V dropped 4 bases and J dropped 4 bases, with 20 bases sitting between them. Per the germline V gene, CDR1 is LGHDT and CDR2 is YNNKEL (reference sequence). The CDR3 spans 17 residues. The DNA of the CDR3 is TGTGCCAGCAGCCCCTCGGGGGGCCGGAATCGAGGAAACACCATATATTTT. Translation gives CASSPSGGRNRGNTIYF.

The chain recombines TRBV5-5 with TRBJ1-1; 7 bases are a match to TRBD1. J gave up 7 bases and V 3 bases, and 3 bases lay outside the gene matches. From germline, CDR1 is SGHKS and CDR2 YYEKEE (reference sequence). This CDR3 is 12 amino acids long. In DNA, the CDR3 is TGTGCCAGCAGCTGGGGACAGATTGAAGCTTTCTTT. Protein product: CASSWGQIEAFF.

The DNA of the CDR3 is TGTGCCAGCAGCTCCGGAGCGGGAGTCGACGAGCAGTACTTC. Amino acid sequence: CASSSGAGVDEQYF. The rearrangement joins TRBV7-2 to TRBJ2-7; TRBD2 aligns across 8 bases. The CDR3 totals 14 residues. Germline V gives CDR1 SGHTA, CDR2 FQGNSA. Trimming at V came to 4 bases and at J to 5 bases, leaving 7 bases not matched to a gene.

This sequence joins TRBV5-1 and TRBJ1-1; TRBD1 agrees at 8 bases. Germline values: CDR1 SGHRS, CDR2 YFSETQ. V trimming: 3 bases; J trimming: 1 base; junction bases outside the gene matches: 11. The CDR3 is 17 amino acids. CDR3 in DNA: TGCGCCAGCAGCTCCCGGGACAGGTCCGGTTCGAACACTGAAGCTTTCTTT. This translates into CASSSRDRSGSNTEAFF.